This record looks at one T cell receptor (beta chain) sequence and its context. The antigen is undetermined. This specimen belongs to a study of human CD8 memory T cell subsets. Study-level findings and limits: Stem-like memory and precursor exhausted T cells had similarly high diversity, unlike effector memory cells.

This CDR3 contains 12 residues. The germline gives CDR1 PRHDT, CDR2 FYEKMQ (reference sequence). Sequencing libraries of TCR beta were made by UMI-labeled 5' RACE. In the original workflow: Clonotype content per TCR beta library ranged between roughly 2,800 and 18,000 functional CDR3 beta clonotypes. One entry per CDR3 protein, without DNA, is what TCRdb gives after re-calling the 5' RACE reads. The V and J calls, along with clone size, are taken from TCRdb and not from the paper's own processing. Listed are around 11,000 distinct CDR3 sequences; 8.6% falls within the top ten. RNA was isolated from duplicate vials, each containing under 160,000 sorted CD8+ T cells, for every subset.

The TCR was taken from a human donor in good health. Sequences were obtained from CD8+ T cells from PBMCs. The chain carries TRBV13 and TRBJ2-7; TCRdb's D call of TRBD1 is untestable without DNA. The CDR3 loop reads CASSLPDMEQYF.